The 17 T cell receptor beta chains listed next were all sequenced from one sample in a study of regulatory T cells in long-lasting Graves disease. Arm-PCR with iRepertoire HTBI primers amplified the CDR3 regions for these TCR beta libraries. One entry per CDR3 protein, called by TCRdb with MiXCR from the multiplex PCR reads. The sample records 350,000 to 400,000 distinct CDR3 sequences, about 16% being singletons. Regarding time point: newly diagnosed GD, antithyroid drugs for less than 3 months. PBMC-derived RNA was used for the TCR library. Sequenced material: peripheral blood mononuclear cells (PBMCs), taken at new diagnosis, from a patient treated with antithyroid drugs. The receptors shown here come from a female donor with Graves disease.

This clonotype showed up many times. This chain joins TRBV7-9 and TRBJ1-2; D is unclear. Looked up from germline, CDR1 is SEHNR and CDR2 is FQNEAQ (reference sequence). The CDR3 length is 13 residues. Deletions cut 2 bases from V and 4 bases from J, with 8 bases between. Here the CDR3 DNA reads TGTGCCAGCAGCTTACAGGATTTCTATGGCTACACCTTC. Translated, it gives CASSLQDFYGYTF.

This clonotype was detected many times. The chain has TRBV6-5 and TRBJ2-1; 9 bases agree with TRBD1. CDR3 size: 14 residues. Losses at the gene ends were 4 bases for V and 8 bases for J; bases not matched to a gene: 6. Germline lookup yields CDR1 MNHEY and CDR2 SVGAGI. CDR3 sequence: CASSFGTGSDEQFF. CDR3 sequence (DNA): TGTGCCAGCAGTTTCGGGACAGGGAGCGATGAGCAGTTCTTC.

The CDR3 loop reads CSASPGLAKNIQYF. For the CDR3, the DNA is TGCAGTGCTAGTCCGGGACTAGCCAAAAACATTCAGTACTTC. This rearrangement joins TRBV20-1 to TRBJ2-4; D perhaps matches TRBD2 (6 bases). CDR3 length equals 14 residues. Germline values: CDR1 DFQATT, CDR2 SNEGSKA (reference sequence). V was clipped by 3 bases and J by 0 bases, with 9 bases between them.

This clonotype was detected only a few times. A far larger clone is just one base off, so this is likely a read error. The rearrangement uses TRBV11-3 and TRBJ2-3, with 7 positions matching TRBD1. The tail of the sequence fits TRBJ2-1 better, so the J call may be wrong. The germline V gene has CDR1 SGHNT and CDR2 YENEEA. The CDR3 runs 16 residues. CDR3 DNA sequence: TGTGCCAGCAGCTTAGTTTCCGGGACAGCACACAATGTGCAGTTCTTC. The encoded protein is CASSLVSGTAHNVQFF.

At least ten counts were recorded for this clonotype. This sequence joins TRBV2 and TRBJ2-3, with 9 bases lining up with TRBD2. This CDR3 is built from 18 residues. Trimming took 8 bases from V and 2 from J; bases not matched to a gene: 17. CDR1 and CDR2 (germline): SNHLY, FYNNEI. CDR3 bases: TGTGCCAGCGTTCTAAGCTCTCTCCAGCGGGGGGACACAGATACGCAGTATTTT. It codes for CASVLSSLQRGDTDTQYF.

This clonotype was seen ten or more times. The chain is built from TRBV30 and TRBJ1-1; D not certain. Germline V CDR1 and CDR2: GTSNPN, SVGIG (reference sequence). V was shortened by 1 base and J by 4 bases, with 10 bases between the two germline ends. The CDR3 contains 13 residues. The CDR3 coding sequence is TGTGCCTGGAGTGCGAACTGGGGCACTGAAGCTTTCTTT. Amino acid sequence: CAWSANWGTEAFF. Based on the CDR3 plus reference TRBV30 and TRBJ1-1, the full variable domain is SQTIHQWPATLVQPVGSPLSLECTVEGTSNPNLYWYRQAAGRGLQLLFYSVGIGQISSEVPQNLSASRPQDRQFILSSKKLLLSDSGFYLCAWSANWGTEAFFGQGTRLTVV.

The table lists this clonotype with many counts. The V gene is TRBV6-2 or TRBV6-3, the J gene TRBJ1-1; tentative D call: TRBD1 (5 bases). The CDR3 consists of 15 residues. Trimming removed 3 bases at V and 4 bases at J, with 15 bases between. Germline CDR1 reads MNHEY; CDR2 reads SVGEGT. CDR3 amino acids: CASSYSPGQGTEAFF. The CDR3 DNA is TGTGCCAGCAGTTATTCACCAGGGCAGGGCACTGAAGCTTTCTTT.

The chain is built from TRBV7-3 and TRBJ2-3; 8 bases line up with TRBD2. Germline values: CDR1 SGHTA, CDR2 FQGTGA. This CDR3 spans 16 amino acids. With V trimmed by 0 bases and J by 3 bases, 5 bases remained unmatched. The CDR3 region is CASSLTALAGTDTQYF. The DNA for the CDR3 is TGTGCCAGCAGCTTAACGGCATTAGCGGGAACAGATACGCAGTATTTT.

There are many counts of this clonotype. The rearrangement links TRBV28 to TRBJ1-1; the D is unclear. This CDR3 spans 13 amino acids. CDR1 and CDR2 from the germline V gene are MDHEN and SYDVKM. The V and J ends lost 6 bases and 2 bases respectively, with 10 bases between them. The CDR3 nucleotides read TGTGCCAGCAGCTTTTACCGAAACACTGAAGCTTTCTTT. It specifies CASSFYRNTEAFF.

In its sample, this clonotype was seen many times. This sequence joins TRBV27 and TRBJ2-1; 12 nucleotides line up with TRBD2. The V and J ends lost 3 bases and 5 bases, in that order; junction bases with no gene match: 8. Germline assignment: CDR1 MNHEY and CDR2 SMNVEV (reference sequence). The CDR3 runs 17 residues. The CDR3 is CASSFALAGGRDNEQFF. As DNA, the CDR3 is TGTGCCAGCAGTTTTGCACTAGCGGGAGGTAGGGACAATGAGCAGTTCTTC.

This clonotype was found many times. The chain is built from TRBV6-1 and TRBJ2-1, with D tentatively TRBD2 (5 bases). CDR1 and CDR2 from the germline V gene are MNHNS and SASEGT. V lost 0 bases to trimming and J lost 2 bases, with 8 bases between them. CDR3 length: 15 residues. In DNA, the CDR3 is TGTGCCAGCAGTGAAGCGGGAGTTCCCTACAATGAGCAGTTCTTC. This encodes CASSEAGVPYNEQFF.

DNA for the CDR3: TGCAGTGCTGGAAAGCAGCTGAACACTGAAGCTTTCTTT. Residues: CSAGKQLNTEAFF. This chain links TRBV20-1 with TRBJ1-1; D gene unclear. V was clipped by 5 bases and J by 0 bases, with 10 bases between them. CDR3 length: 13 residues. Germline V gene sequence: CDR1 DFQATT, CDR2 SNEGSKA (reference sequence).

This clonotype was recorded at least ten times. The chain links TRBV28 to TRBJ2-7; no firm D call. V lost 5 bases to trimming and J lost 6 bases, with 20 bases between them. This CDR3 is 15 amino acids long. Looked up from germline, CDR1 is MDHEN and CDR2 is SYDVKM. The CDR3 DNA reads as TGTGCCAGCAGTCTAAAGGGATTTCCCCTGCGCGAGCAGTACTTC. As protein: CASSLKGFPLREQYF. The variable domain in full, with the rest retrieved from reference TRBV28 and TRBJ2-7, is DVKVTQSSRYLVKRTGEKVFLECVQDMDHENMFWYRQDPGLGLRLIYFSYDVKMKEKGDIPEGYSVSREKKERFSLILESASTNQTSMYLCASSLKGFPLREQYFGPGTRLTVT.

The V and J genes are TRBV7-2 and TRBJ2-7, with D perhaps TRBD2 (5 bases). Germline CDR1 and CDR2: SGHTA and FQGNSA. V dropped 3 bases and J dropped 6 bases, with 9 bases sitting between them. The CDR3 consists of 12 residues. The CDR3 sequence: CASSFLRGEQYF. CDR3 bases: TGTGCCAGCAGCTTCCTCCGGGGCGAGCAGTACTTC. Based on the CDR3 plus reference TRBV7-2 and TRBJ2-7, the full variable domain is GAGVSQSPSNKVTEKGKDVELRCDPISGHTALYWYRQSLGQGLEFLIYFQGNSAPDKSGLPSDRFSAERTGGSVSTLTIQRTQQEDSAVYLCASSFLRGEQYFGPGTRLTVT.

The rearrangement uses TRBV9 and TRBJ1-2; tentative D call: TRBD1 (5 bases). Germline CDR1 is SGDLS and CDR2 is YYNGEE. Trimming left V 5 bases short and J 7 bases short, with 15 bases between. The CDR3 runs 13 residues. CDR3 nucleotides: TGTGCCAGCAGAGGTACAGGTACCTTTGGCTACACCTTC. Its translation: CASRGTGTFGYTF.

The chain uses TRBV7-3 and TRBJ2-5, with 10 bases identical to TRBD1. V was pared by 5 bases and J by 2 bases, with 11 bases of the junction left unmatched. The CDR3 totals 17 residues. Looked up from germline, CDR1 is SGHTA and CDR2 is FQGTGA. CDR3 in amino acids: CASSPGQGPYTQETQYF. The CDR3 nucleotides are TGTGCCAGCAGCCCGGGACAGGGGCCCTATACTCAAGAGACCCAGTACTTC.

This clonotype was counted only a few times. The chain couples TRBV24-1 to TRBJ1-2; D unclear. The CDR3 extends over 12 amino acids. Germline V gene sequence: CDR1 KGHDR, CDR2 SFDVKD. V lost 3 bases and J lost 8, with 9 bases in between. The CDR3 spells CATSDQNQGYTF. DNA of the CDR3: TGTGCCACCAGTGATCAGAACCAGGGCTACACCTTC.